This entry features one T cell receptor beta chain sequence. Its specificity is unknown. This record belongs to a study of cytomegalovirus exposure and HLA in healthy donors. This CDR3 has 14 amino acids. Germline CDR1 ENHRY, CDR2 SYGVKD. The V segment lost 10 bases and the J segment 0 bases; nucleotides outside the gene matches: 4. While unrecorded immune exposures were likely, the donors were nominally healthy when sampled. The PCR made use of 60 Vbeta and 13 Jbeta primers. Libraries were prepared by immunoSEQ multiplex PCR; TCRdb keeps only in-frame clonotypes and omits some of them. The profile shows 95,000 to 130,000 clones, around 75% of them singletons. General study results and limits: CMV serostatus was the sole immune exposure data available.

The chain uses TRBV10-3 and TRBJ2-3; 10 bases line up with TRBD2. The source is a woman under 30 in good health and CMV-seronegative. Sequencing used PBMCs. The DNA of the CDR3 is TGTGCCACTAGACTAGCGGGCAGCACAGATACGCAGTATTTT. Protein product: CATRLAGSTDTQYF.